This entry is about one TCR beta chain. The data stem from a study of blood T cell repertoires in COVID-19. Turning to the study itself: Spain, Italy and the United States supplied samples that represented acute and convalescent COVID-19. From T cells, B-cell-depleted T cells, or PBMCs came the material, which was cDNA or gDNA.

Methods used by the authors: Amplification of reference gene primers was used by the study to estimate nucleated cell counts. Sequencing used immunoSEQ multiplex PCR; TCRdb keeps in-frame clones, though not all of them. V and J calls and clone size come straight from that table; D and trimming were deduced from the DNA. The sample lists roughly 100,000 clones; 75% to 90% were seen once. The CDR3 is made up of 14 amino acids. V gave up 11 bases and J gave up 0 bases, with 14 bases separating them. Germline V gene data show CDR1 as MDHEN and CDR2 as SYDVKM. The chain recombines TRBV28 with TRBJ1-3, with a tentative D call TRBD1 (5 bases). The sequenced sample was peripheral blood. The receptor's source is an elderly woman with acute or convalescent COVID-19. The CDR3 nucleotides read TGTGCCCACGGTCGCAGGGACTCTGGAAACACCATATATTTT. Protein product: CAHGRRDSGNTIYF.